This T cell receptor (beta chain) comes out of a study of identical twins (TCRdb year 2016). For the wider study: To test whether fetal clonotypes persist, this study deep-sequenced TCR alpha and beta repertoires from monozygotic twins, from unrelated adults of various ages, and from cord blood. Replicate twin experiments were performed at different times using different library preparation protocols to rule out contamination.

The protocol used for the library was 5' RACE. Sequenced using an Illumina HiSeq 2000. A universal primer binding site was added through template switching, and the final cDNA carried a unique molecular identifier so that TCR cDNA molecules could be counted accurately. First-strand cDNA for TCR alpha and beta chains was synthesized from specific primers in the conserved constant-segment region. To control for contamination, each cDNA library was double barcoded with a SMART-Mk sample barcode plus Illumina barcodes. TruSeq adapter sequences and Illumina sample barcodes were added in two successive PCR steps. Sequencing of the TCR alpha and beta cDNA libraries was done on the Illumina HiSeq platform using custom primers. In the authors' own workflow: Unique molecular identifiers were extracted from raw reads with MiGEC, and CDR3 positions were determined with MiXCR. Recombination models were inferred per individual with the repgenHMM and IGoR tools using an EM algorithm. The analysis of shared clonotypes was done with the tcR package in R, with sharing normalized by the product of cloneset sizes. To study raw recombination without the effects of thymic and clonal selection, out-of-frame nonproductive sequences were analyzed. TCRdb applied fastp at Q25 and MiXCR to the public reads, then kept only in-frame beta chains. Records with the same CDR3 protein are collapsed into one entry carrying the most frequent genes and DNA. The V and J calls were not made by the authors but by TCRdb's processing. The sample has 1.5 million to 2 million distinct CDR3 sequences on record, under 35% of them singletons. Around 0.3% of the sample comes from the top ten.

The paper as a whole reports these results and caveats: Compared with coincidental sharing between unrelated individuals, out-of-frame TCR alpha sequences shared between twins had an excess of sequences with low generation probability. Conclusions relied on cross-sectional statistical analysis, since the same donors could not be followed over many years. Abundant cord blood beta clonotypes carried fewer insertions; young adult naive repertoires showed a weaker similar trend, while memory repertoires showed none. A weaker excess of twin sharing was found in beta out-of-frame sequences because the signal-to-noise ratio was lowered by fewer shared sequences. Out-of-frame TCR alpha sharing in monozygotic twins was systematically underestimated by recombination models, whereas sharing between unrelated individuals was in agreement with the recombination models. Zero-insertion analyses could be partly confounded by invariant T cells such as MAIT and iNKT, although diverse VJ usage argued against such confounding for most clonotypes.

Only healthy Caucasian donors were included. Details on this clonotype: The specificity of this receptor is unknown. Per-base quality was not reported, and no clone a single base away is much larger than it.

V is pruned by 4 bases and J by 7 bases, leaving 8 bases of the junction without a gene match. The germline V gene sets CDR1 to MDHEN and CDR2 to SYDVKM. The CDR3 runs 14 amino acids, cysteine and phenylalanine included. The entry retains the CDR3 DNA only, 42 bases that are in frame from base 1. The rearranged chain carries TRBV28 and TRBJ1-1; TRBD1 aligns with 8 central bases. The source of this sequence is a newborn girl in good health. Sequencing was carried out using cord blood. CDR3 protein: CASSSLTGTGEAFF. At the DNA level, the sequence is TGTGCCAGCAGTTCCCTAACCGGGACAGGTGAAGCTTTCTTT. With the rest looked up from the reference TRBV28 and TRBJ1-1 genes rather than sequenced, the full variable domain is DVKVTQSSRYLVKRTGEKVFLECVQDMDHENMFWYRQDPGLGLRLIYFSYDVKMKEKGDIPEGYSVSREKKERFSLILESASTNQTSMYLCASSSLTGTGEAFFGQGTRLTVV.